This is a list of T cell receptor beta chains from one sample in a study of cytomegalovirus exposure and HLA in healthy donors. Produced via immunoSEQ multiplex PCR; TCRdb's table is partial and in-frame only. Of roughly 190,000 clones listed, roughly 80% were seen once; the top ten hold about 5.7%. Sequences were obtained from PBMCs. The origin of the receptors is a man aged 35 to 55 in good health and CMV-seropositive. Both conserved end residues are part of each CDR3. A D gene is named only where the DNA matches it firmly. Rows give clone size only sometimes, using once, few, many, or a class for an expanded clone.

J | V | size | D | DNA | CDR3
TRBJ1-6 | TRBV9 | . | . | TGTGCCAGCAGGCGGGAAGCAGGGAATTCACCCCTCCACTTT | CASRREAGNSPLHF
TRBJ1-4 | TRBV5-1 | . | TRBD1 | TGCGCCAGCAGCCGTTTGGGACAGGCCTTTGCAACTAATGAAAAACTGTTTTTT | CASSRLGQAFATNEKLFF
TRBJ2-1 | TRBV18 | . | TRBD1 | TGTGCCAGCTCACCCTTGAGGACAGGGGATAATGAGCAGTTCTTC | CASSPLRTGDNEQFF
TRBJ2-7 | TRBV30 | . | . | TGTGCCTGGAGTGTAGACAGGACCTACGAGCAGTACTTC | CAWSVDRTYEQYF
TRBJ1-3 | TRBV7-9 | . | TRBD1 | TGTGCCAGCAGCTCCCGGGACAGGGGAGGAACTGGAAACACCATATATTTT | CASSSRDRGGTGNTIYF
TRBJ2-5 | TRBV6-5 | . | TRBD2 | TGTGCCAGCAAGACTAGCGGAGGGTACCAAGAGACCCAGTACTTC | CASKTSGGYQETQYF
TRBJ1-3 | TRBV5-1 | . | TRBD1 | TGCGCCAGCACCTTCGGGACAGGGGGCGCGTATGACACCATATATTTT | CASTFGTGGAYDTIYF
TRBJ2-7 | TRBV12-2 | . | . | TGTGCAAGTCGCTTAAAGCAGGGGGCCCCTCCCTACGAGCAGTACTTC | CASRLKQGAPPYEQYF
TRBJ2-3 | TRBV29-1 | . | TRBD1 | TGCAGCGTTATTACAGGGGGCCTCGCAGATACGCAGTATTTT | CSVITGGLADTQYF
TRBJ2-7 | TRBV11-2 | few | TRBD1 | TGTGCCAGCAGCACCAGGACAGGGGTTGAGCAGTACTTC | CASSTRTGVEQYF
TRBJ1-5 | TRBV28 | . | TRBD1 | TGTGCCAGCCAGGGGGCGCGGGGCAATCAGCCCCAGCATTTT | CASQGARGNQPQHF
TRBJ1-2 | TRBV7-8 | . | . | TGTGCCAGCAGCCCCCAGGTGGCAGGCGGCTACACCTTC | CASSPQVAGGYTF
TRBJ1-1 | TRBV6-6 | . | TRBD1 | TGTGCCAGCAGACCCCAGGGGGCGGGGACTGAAGCTTTCTTT | CASRPQGAGTEAFF
TRBJ1-3 | TRBV6-5 | . | TRBD1 | TGTGCCAGCCAGGGAGGACAGGGTGGAAACACCATATATTTT | CASQGGQGGNTIYF
TRBJ2-2 | TRBV6-5 | . | . | TGTGCCAGCAGCCGACAAGGCGGGGAGCTGTTTTTT | CASSRQGGELFF
TRBJ1-4 | TRBV27 | . | . | TGTGCCAGCAGTTACTCCCACGGGGACAAAGGGATCGAAAAACTGTTTTTT | CASSYSHGDKGIEKLFF
TRBJ2-7 | TRBV4-1 | . | TRBD1 | TGCGCCAGCAGCCAACCGTCGACAGGGCGCGAGCAGTACTTC | CASSQPSTGREQYF
TRBJ2-7 | TRBV9 | . | TRBD1 | TGTGCCAGCAGCGCGGCGGGACAGGGGGCCTACGAGCAGTACTTC | CASSAAGQGAYEQYF
TRBJ1-2 | TRBV7-2 | . | TRBD1 | TGTGCCAGCAGATCACAGGGGGATAGCTATGGCTACACCTTC | CASRSQGDSYGYTF
TRBJ2-1 | TRBV6-6 | . | TRBD2 | TGTGCCAGCAGTTACGGCATGGCGGGGGGGGACAATGAGCAGTTCTTC | CASSYGMAGGDNEQFF
TRBJ2-5 | TRBV2 | . | . | TGTGCCCTCAGAACCTCGGGTCTTACCCCCAACTTC | CALRTSGLTPNF
TRBJ1-3 | TRBV14 | . | . | TGTGCCAGCAGCCCGCGTGCGTTCGGAAACACCATATATTTT | CASSPRAFGNTIYF
TRBJ2-7 | TRBV4-2 | . | . | TGTGCCAGCAGCCAAGAGTCACCCGTATGGGCCATCTACGAGCAGTACTTC | CASSQESPVWAIYEQYF
TRBJ2-7 | TRBV27 | . | . | TGTGCCAGCAGTTTAGCGGGGTACGAGCAGTACTTC | CASSLAGYEQYF
TRBJ2-2 | TRBV9 | . | . | TGTGCCAGCAGCCCATCTCCCCAGGGGATCGGGGAGCTGTTTTTT | CASSPSPQGIGELFF
TRBJ2-1 | TRBV4-3 | . | TRBD2 | TGCGCCAGCAGCCAAGAGATCCCTAGCGGGGGTGCAGGTGAGCAGTTCTTC | CASSQEIPSGGAGEQFF
TRBJ2-7 | TRBV11-2 | . | . | TGTGCCAGCAGCTTAGATAATCCGACGGGAAGCTCCTACGAGCAGTACTTC | CASSLDNPTGSSYEQYF
TRBJ1-1 | TRBV19 | . | TRBD1 | TGTGCCAGTAGTGGAGGGACAGGATCGAACACTGAAGCTTTCTTT | CASSGGTGSNTEAFF
TRBJ1-1 | TRBV29-1 | . | . | TGCAGCGTTGACGCGGGACCTTCAAAGAACACTGAAGCTTTCTTT | CSVDAGPSKNTEAFF
TRBJ2-3 | TRBV2 | . | . | TGTGCCAGCAGTGAAGGTCGGGGGCGGGGGACGCAGTATTTT | CASSEGRGRGTQYF
TRBJ1-3 | TRBV5-6 | . | . | TGTGCCAGCAGTATACAGCTACTCTTGGGAAACACCATATATTTT | CASSIQLLLGNTIYF
TRBJ2-5 | TRBV4-1 | . | . | TGCGCCAGCAGCCAGAATGATTGGGAGCAGTACTTC | CASSQNDWEQYF
TRBJ2-5 | TRBV7-2 | . | . | TGTGCCAGCAGCTTAGGTGCAGGGCGGGGTGAGACCCAGTACTTC | CASSLGAGRGETQYF
TRBJ1-5 | TRBV9 | . | TRBD1 | TGTGCCAGCAGCGGTGGGACAGGGTCCAGCAATCAGCCCCAGCATTTT | CASSGGTGSSNQPQHF
TRBJ2-1 | TRBV5-1 | . | TRBD2 | TGCGCCAGCAGCTTTATGACTAGCGGGGGGCAGCATGAGCAGTTCTTC | CASSFMTSGGQHEQFF
TRBJ2-6 | TRBV13 | . | . | TGTGCCAGCAGCTTAGTCAGGGGTGGGGCCAACGTCCTGACTTTC | CASSLVRGGANVLTF
TRBJ2-7 | TRBV5-1 | few | TRBD2 | TGCGCCAGCCGTTGGGGCGGGGGGACTTCCTACGAGCAGTACTTC | CASRWGGGTSYEQYF
TRBJ2-7 | TRBV30 | few | TRBD2 | TGTGCCTGGAGTCCGGGACTAGCGGGCTACGAGCAGTACTTC | CAWSPGLAGYEQYF
TRBJ2-1 | TRBV4-3 | . | . | TGCGCCAGCAGCCAAGAGGGTGAGATCCGTGACTATGAGCAGTTCTTC | CASSQEGEIRDYEQFF
TRBJ2-1 | TRBV9 | . | TRBD2 | TGTGCCAGCAGCGTAGCCGGAACTAGCGGGCACAATGAGCAGTTCTTC | CASSVAGTSGHNEQFF
TRBJ1-2 | TRBV6-1 | . | TRBD1 | TGTGCCAGCAGTCGGGACAGCCTCTATGGCTACACCTTC | CASSRDSLYGYTF
TRBJ1-6 | TRBV7-2 | few | . | TGTGCCAGTACCACACACCGGGATTCACCCCTCCACTTT | CASTTHRDSPLHF
TRBJ1-5 | TRBV29-1 | . | . | TGCAGCGTTGAAAGACAGGCCCCGGGGCCCCAGCATTTT | CSVERQAPGPQHF
TRBJ1-1 | TRBV19 | . | . | TGTGCCAGTAGTAACCGGGGAACTATACCAATGAACACTGAAGCTTTCTTT | CASSNRGTIPMNTEAFF
TRBJ2-3 | TRBV5-6 | . | TRBD2 | TGTGCCAGCAGCCCTCGGACTAGCGGGGGGTATACGCAGTATTTT | CASSPRTSGGYTQYF
TRBJ2-1 | TRBV28 | . | TRBD1 | TGTGCCAGCAACGCGGGACAGGGGGCGAGCAATGAGCAGTTCTTC | CASNAGQGASNEQFF
TRBJ2-2 | TRBV5-1 | . | . | TGCGCCAGCAGCAGTATCCTAACCGCACACACCGGGGAGCTGTTTTTT | CASSSILTAHTGELFF
TRBJ1-2 | TRBV5-6 | . | . | TGTGCCAGCAGCGCGGGGGATGGCTACACCTTC | CASSAGDGYTF
TRBJ2-4 | TRBV14 | . | TRBD1 | TGTGCCAGCAGCCAAGTTCCCGCAACAGGGGGACACATTCAGTACTTC | CASSQVPATGGHIQYF
TRBJ1-1 | TRBV19 | . | TRBD1 | TGTGCCAGTAGTACACAGGGGTGGAGAGCTTTCTTT | CASSTQGWRAFF
TRBJ1-3 | TRBV2 | few | TRBD1 | TGTGCCAGCAGTGAGGAGACAGGGGGCGCTACTGGAAACACCATATATTTT | CASSEETGGATGNTIYF
TRBJ2-1 | TRBV5-8 | . | . | TGTGCCAGCAGCTTGAGTGGCCATGAGCAGTTCTTC | CASSLSGHEQFF
TRBJ2-1 | TRBV6-4 | . | TRBD2 | TGTGCCGCTAGCGGGGTCTTCTTC | CAASGVFF
TRBJ2-7 | TRBV28 | . | TRBD1 | TGTGCCAGCAGCCCTCCGGGACAGGGCTTCCACGAGCAGTACTTC | CASSPPGQGFHEQYF
TRBJ2-1 | TRBV27 | . | . | TGTGCCAGCAGTTTATCGGCGGGACTTACCTACAATGAGCAGTTCTTC | CASSLSAGLTYNEQFF
TRBJ1-1 | TRBV27 | . | . | TGTGCCAGCTTCCGTCGCGTTGGCACTGAAGCTTTCTTT | CASFRRVGTEAFF
TRBJ2-1 | TRBV11-2 | . | . | TGTGCCAGCAGCTTAGACGGGGAGCAGTTCTTC | CASSLDGEQFF